The entry below gives a single TCR beta chain sequence along with its context. This clonotype showed up many times. This clone's antigen is unknown. One base away there is no much larger clone; base qualities are not given. The TCR beta CDR3 regions were amplified from RNA transcripts. The TCR CDR3 was subjected to a first round of RT-PCR using the HTBI primer set and the Qiagen OneStep RT-PCR kit. The libraries were constructed in a second round of multiplex PCR and then size-selected and purified. Sequencing of the libraries was done on an Illumina HiSeq2000 using paired-end 100 bp reads. The published analysis was carried out like this. Raw data were processed with SOAPnuke, discarding reads with adapters, uncalled bases, mean Phred below 15, or no exact constant-primer or identifier match. COPE v1.2.5 was used to merge the high-quality paired reads, and each unique nucleotide sequence was defined as a clonotype. Clonotypes were aligned to IMGT TRBV, TRBD and TRBJ reference segments using MiTCR v1.1. The analysis included only V-J combinations with a frequency above 0.0001, which together covered over 98% of the repertoires. The TCS score was defined as F50 (clonal expansion) divided by E x V (chaos), with BLOSUM62-based TCRdist calculated between CDR3 peptides within each V-J. Welch's t-statistics and random forest reduced fewer than 600 V-J features to about 13, which were used in a naive Bayes classifier (R e1071). Using fastp at Q25 and MiXCR, TCRdb reprocessed the public reads and kept productive beta chains. Every CDR3 protein is listed once, alongside the most common genes and DNA of its rows. The V and J calls were determined by TCRdb, not by the authors. This sample comprises about 590,000 distinct CDR3 sequences, 15% to 18% of them detected only once. The ten largest clones represent approximately 7.4% of the sample.

The record originates from a study of T cells in Graves' hyperthyroidism and ophthalmopathy (dated by TCRdb to about 2019). Some background on the complete study: Peripheral blood was sampled at the time of initial diagnosis, prior to any treatment. A discovery cohort of around 98 patients, roughly 40 with Graves' ophthalmopathy and approximately 57 with stable Graves' hyperthyroidism, was used to find distinguishing TCR V-J signatures. Whether ophthalmopathy could be predicted prospectively was tested in an independent validation cohort made up of approximately 19 hyperthyroidism patients plus 17 patients who later progressed to ophthalmopathy. The 100 or so discovery patients were randomly divided into training and test sets at a 7:3 ratio. In addition, the study compared T-cell repertoires in thyroid tissue and in blood from roughly 6 Graves' hyperthyroidism patients. After blood sampling, hyperthyroidism patients were treated with methimazole at a starting dose of 30 mg daily, and ophthalmopathy patients were treated with high-dose intravenous methylprednisolone. TCR Vbeta CDR3 sequencing of some 140 peripheral blood samples (about 45 ophthalmopathy, about 74 hyperthyroidism and around 17 progressor patients) is reported in the paper.

Via the germline V gene (reference sequence), CDR1 is SSHAT and CDR2 FNYEAQ. Germline trimming amounts to 4 bases on V and 1 base on J, with 5 as the count of junction bases outside the gene matches. Spanning cysteine to phenylalanine, the CDR3 consists of 16 amino acids. The retained sequence is limited to the CDR3, 48 bases, with the frame set at the first base. Stable Graves' hyperthyroidism was defined as no progression to ophthalmopathy during 18 months of follow-up. Hyperthyroidism patients were newly diagnosed, had a disease duration of under 2 months, and were aged 18 to 65 years. Patients with uncontrolled infections, other autoimmune diseases, pregnancy or lactation were excluded. Clinical symptoms, serum thyroxine and TRAb, thyroid ultrasound, and orbital computed tomography formed the basis for the diagnoses. Ficoll-Paque density gradient centrifugation was used to isolate PBMCs from around 10 ml of fresh peripheral blood. Trizol reagent was used to extract total RNA, and RNA quality was then checked on an Agilent 2100 Bioanalyzer.

Study-wide findings and limitations: In validation, progression to ophthalmopathy was predicted by the model with about 70% sensitivity and 72% to 80% specificity, a median of 6.5 months before onset. No statistical method was used to fix the sample size in advance, and group allocation was not hidden from the investigators. Most expanded thyroid clonotypes (frequency above 0.001) were also detected in blood, a finding suggesting that blood repertoires may reflect thyroid immune responses. Ophthalmopathy was separated from stable hyperthyroidism by a 13 V-J signature model, with approximately 86% sensitivity and roughly 81% specificity obtained in cross-validation and 80%/75% obtained in testing.

This clonotype was sampled from a woman aged 25 to 39 with Graves' hyperthyroidism. The chain links TRBV7-7 with TRBJ2-3; 10 bases in between match TRBD2. Sample: blood. The nucleotide sequence reads as follows: TGTGCCAGCAGCTCGGGACTAGCGAATCGCACAGATACGCAGTATTTT. It codes for CASSSGLANRTDTQYF.